What follows are 32 T cell receptor beta chains derived from one specimen sequenced in a study of blood T cell repertoires in COVID-19. Profiling relied on immunoSEQ multiplex PCR, and the TCRdb table lists in-frame clones only, not all of them. The sample holds hundreds of thousands of clones, approximately 90% seen once. Sequencing used PBMCs or T cells enriched from blood (not recorded which). The origin of the receptors is a man aged 25-45 years who had recovered from COVID-19.

The chain links TRBV20-1 to TRBJ2-7, with a weak D call TRBD1 (6 bases). CDR3 length: 12 residues. The germline V and J ends were trimmed by 3 bases and 3 bases, with 9 bases remaining between them. CDR1 is DFQATT and CDR2 is SNEGSKA in the germline V gene (reference sequence). In DNA form, the CDR3 reads TGCAGTGCTAGTCAGGGGAGCTACGAGCAGTACTTC. Amino acids: CSASQGSYEQYF.

The chain recombines TRBV4-1 with TRBJ1-2; D gene ambiguous. Germline V gene data show CDR1 as MGHRA and CDR2 as YSYEKL. The V and J ends lost 5 bases and 3 bases respectively, with 10 bases between them. This CDR3 is 13 amino acids long. CDR3 loop: CASSDSSDYGYTF. The CDR3 nucleotides are TGCGCCAGCAGCGATTCCTCGGACTATGGCTACACCTTC.

The genes are TRBV5-4 and TRBJ2-7, with 10 bases fitting TRBD1. J gave up 4 bases and V 4 bases, and 23 bases lay outside the gene matches. The CDR3 runs 20 residues. Germline CDR1 SGHNT, CDR2 YYREEE (reference sequence). The CDR3 DNA is TGTGCCAGCAGCGGGGGCGCATCCATGGGTGTGACAGGGGGCCCATACGAGCAGTACTTC. Translating gives CASSGGASMGVTGGPYEQYF.

The CDR3: CASRPETGATYEQYF. The CDR3 DNA reads TGCGCCAGCAGGCCAGAGACAGGGGCTACCTACGAGCAGTACTTC. The chain carries TRBV5-1 and TRBJ2-7; 8 bases map to TRBD1. Germline CDR1 reads SGHRS; CDR2 reads YFSETQ. The CDR3 runs to 15 residues. The junction had 9 bases not matched to a gene; V was cut back by 5 bases and J by 2 bases.

The rearrangement uses TRBV7-2 and TRBJ2-1; D is possibly TRBD2 (7 bases). The CDR3 has 16 residues. The germline CDR1 and CDR2 sequences are SGHTA and FQGNSA. Trimming removed 2 bases at V and 10 bases at J, with 21 bases between. This chain's CDR3 is CASSLPGTGGGREQFF. For the CDR3, the DNA is TGTGCCAGCAGCTTACCTGGGACGGGGGGCGGACGAGAGCAGTTCTTC.

The rearrangement uses TRBV4-2 and TRBJ1-4; 12 bases align to TRBD1. Germline V gene lookup returns CDR1 LGHNA and CDR2 YNFKEQ. This CDR3 comprises 16 residues. Trimming at V came to 1 base and at J to 6 bases, leaving 3 bases not matched to a gene. CDR3: CASSQGDRGLDEKLFF. CDR3 nucleotides: TGTGCCAGCAGCCAAGGGGACAGGGGGCTTGATGAAAAACTGTTTTTT.

The J gene is TRBJ2-7, the V gene TRBV18; TRBD2 agrees at 11 bases. The CDR3 runs 15 residues. CDR1 and CDR2 from the germline V gene are KGHSH and LQKENI. Trimming took 2 bases from V and 4 from J; bases not matched to a gene: 4. The CDR3 loop is CASSPGASGRYEQYF. The CDR3 bases are TGTGCCAGCTCACCAGGGGCTAGCGGGAGGTACGAGCAGTACTTC.

The chain couples TRBV6-5 to TRBJ2-7; 9 bases align to TRBD1. CDR1 and CDR2 (germline): MNHEY, SVGAGI. Germline trimming cut 6 bases from V and 1 base from J; bases unmatched to any gene: 7. The CDR3 extends over 15 amino acids. This CDR3 reads CASSRGTGKSYEQYF. The CDR3 DNA follows: TGTGCCAGCAGCCGGGGGACAGGGAAATCCTACGAGCAGTACTTC.

This chain connects TRBV15 to TRBJ1-2; 11 bases line up with TRBD1. The V gene's germline CDR1 is LNHNV and CDR2 YYDKDF (reference sequence). The CDR3 totals 16 residues. Losses at the gene ends were 1 base for V and 4 bases for J; bases not matched to a gene: 5. CDR3 protein: CATSRGRTGGTYGYTF. The CDR3 DNA sequence: TGTGCCACCAGCAGAGGTCGGACAGGGGGCACCTATGGCTACACCTTC.

This chain links TRBV7-9 with TRBJ1-1; D possibly corresponds to TRBD1 (5 bases). This CDR3 region has 12 residues. The germline gives CDR1 SEHNR, CDR2 FQNEAQ (reference sequence). V lost 1 base to trimming and J lost 6 bases, with 6 bases between them. The CDR3 region has the DNA TGTGCCAGCAGCTTAGAAGGGGCTGAAGCTTTCTTT. Its translation: CASSLEGAEAFF.

The chain couples TRBV18 to TRBJ2-1; D is perhaps TRBD1 (6 bases). The CDR3 sequence is 16 residues long. Germline V lookup: CDR1 KGHSH, CDR2 LQKENI. V was pared by 5 bases and J by 1 base, with 15 bases between. The CDR3 nucleotides are TGTGCCAGCTCAACCCCCACAGGGAAATCCTACAATGAGCAGTTCTTC. Translating gives CASSTPTGKSYNEQFF.

V is TRBV3-1 (or the pseudogene TRBV3-2) and J is TRBJ1-6; D may be TRBD1 (6 bases). Trimming removed 0 bases at V and 9 bases at J, with 12 bases between. The CDR3 has 15 residues. CDR1 is LGHDT and CDR2 is YNNKEL in the germline V gene (reference sequence). The CDR3 coding sequence is TGTGCCAGCAGCCAAGATTCCAGGGGAAGTTCACCCCTCCACTTT. Encoded protein: CASSQDSRGSSPLHF.

This chain links TRBV9 with TRBJ2-3, with a tentative D call TRBD2 (5 bases). CDR1 is SGDLS, CDR2 YYNGEE, per germline. This CDR3 is 15 amino acids long. Trimming left V 0 bases short and J 2 bases short, with 10 bases between. Here the CDR3 DNA reads TGTGCCAGCAGCGTAGGGGGAGCGGACACAGATACGCAGTATTTT. This translates into CASSVGGADTDTQYF.

The table lists this clone with a count of one. The V gene is TRBV5-8, the J gene TRBJ2-7, with unresolved D. CDR3 length: 13 amino acids. Trimming took off 0 bases at V and 3 bases at J, with 7 bases between the two ends. From germline, CDR1 is SGHTS and CDR2 YDEGEE. CDR3 sequence reads: CASSLGHVYEQYF. In DNA form, the CDR3 reads TGTGCCAGCAGCTTGGGACACGTCTACGAGCAGTACTTC.

DNA of the CDR3: TGCGCCAGCAGCCCGCAGGATAGCAATCAGCCCCAGCATTTT. This gives the protein CASSPQDSNQPQHF. This chain uses TRBV4-1 with TRBJ1-5, with unresolved D. The length of the CDR3 is 14 residues. In germline, CDR1 is MGHRA, CDR2 YSYEKL. V shed 4 bases and J shed 0 bases, with 7 bases lying between them.

The chain is built from TRBV6-1 and TRBJ2-7; 7 nucleotides align to TRBD1. This CDR3 has 13 residues. Germline CDR1 and CDR2: MNHNS and SASEGT. The trim removed 2 bases at V and 4 bases at J, leaving 2 bases unmatched. The DNA of the CDR3 is TGTGCCAGCAGTGAAATACAGGGGTACGAGCAGTACTTC. Its protein product is CASSEIQGYEQYF.

CDR3 sequence (DNA): TGTGCCAGCAGCCAGCCGCCAGGGGAAGCTTTCTTT. Translation: CASSQPPGEAFF. The gene calls are TRBV3-1 (or the pseudogene TRBV3-2) and TRBJ1-1; D may be TRBD1 (5 bases). The CDR3 contains 12 residues. Germline assignment: CDR1 LGHDT and CDR2 YNNKEL (reference sequence). The ends were cut back, 3 bases at V and 8 bases at J, with 10 bases in the middle.

The chain joins TRBV7-9 to TRBJ2-3; 8 bases are a match to TRBD1. This CDR3 is 16 amino acids long. Unmatched junction bases numbered 8, after V lost 5 bases and J lost 1 base. Germline V gives CDR1 SEHNR, CDR2 FQNEAQ (reference sequence). The CDR3 coding sequence is TGTGCCAGCAGCCCCCGACAGGGGCCTGGCACAGATACGCAGTATTTT. The encoded protein is CASSPRQGPGTDTQYF. The entire variable domain, with the rest obtained from reference TRBV7-9 and TRBJ2-3, is as follows: DTGVSQNPRHKITKRGQNVTFRCDPISEHNRLYWYRQTLGQGPEFLTYFQNEAQLEKSRLLSDRFSAERPKGSFSTLEIQRTEQGDSAMYLCASSPRQGPGTDTQYFGPGTRLTVL.

The gene calls are TRBV28 and TRBJ2-2; 8 nucleotides match TRBD2. CDR3 length: 14 residues. V was clipped by 4 bases and J by 6 bases; unmatched bases: 4. CDR1 MDHEN and CDR2 SYDVKM come from the germline V gene. The CDR3 DNA is TGTGCCAGCAGTTGGCTAGCGGGCGCCGGGGAGCTGTTTTTT. Translation: CASSWLAGAGELFF.

This sequence joins TRBV3-1 (or the pseudogene TRBV3-2) and TRBJ1-3, with 9 bases identical to TRBD1. V gave up 7 bases and J gave up 2 bases; unmatched junction bases: 6. CDR3 length equals 15 residues. Germline lookup yields CDR1 LGHDT and CDR2 YNNKEL (reference sequence). The CDR3: CASTPGQGAGNTIYF. CDR3 coding DNA: TGTGCCAGCACCCCGGGACAGGGTGCTGGAAACACCATATATTTT.

This chain connects TRBV7-8 to TRBJ1-2; D not certain. The germline gives CDR1 SGHVS, CDR2 FQNEAQ. The germline V and J ends were trimmed by 4 bases and 6 bases, with 15 bases remaining between them. The CDR3 has 14 amino acids. In nucleotides, the CDR3 is TGTGCCAGCAGCTCCACTCGAGGGAGGAATGGCTACACCTTC. It specifies CASSSTRGRNGYTF. Full variable domain (missing parts from reference TRBV7-8 and TRBJ1-2): GAGVSQSPRYKVAKRGQDVALRCDPISGHVSLFWYQQALGQGPEFLTYFQNEAQLDKSGLPSDRFFAERPEGSVSTLKIQRTQQEDSAVYLCASSSTRGRNGYTFGSGTRLTVV.

The chain combines TRBV7-9 with TRBJ2-7; D unclear. The V gene lost 2 bases and the J gene lost 0 bases, with 8 bases spanning the gap. Germline V gene sequence: CDR1 SEHNR, CDR2 FQNEAQ (reference sequence). The length of the CDR3 is 14 residues. CDR3 protein: CASSLRGNSYEQYF. The DNA of the CDR3 is TGTGCCAGCAGCTTACGAGGAAACTCCTACGAGCAGTACTTC. The variable domain in full, completed from reference TRBV7-9 and TRBJ2-7, reads DTGVSQNPRHKITKRGQNVTFRCDPISEHNRLYWYRQTLGQGPEFLTYFQNEAQLEKSRLLSDRFSAERPKGSFSTLEIQRTEQGDSAMYLCASSLRGNSYEQYFGPGTRLTVT.

The rearrangement joins TRBV7-2 to TRBJ1-5; D is undetermined. V lost 1 base, J lost 6 bases, and 13 bases lay in between. The CDR3 contains 15 residues. Germline V gene sequence: CDR1 SGHTA, CDR2 FQGNSA. The CDR3, as DNA: TGTGCCAGCAGCTTAGAAGGTACGGAGGGTCAGCCCCAGCATTTT. Translation gives CASSLEGTEGQPQHF.

The rearrangement uses TRBV3-1 (or the pseudogene TRBV3-2) and TRBJ2-3; D gene unclear. The V end lost 0 bases, the J end lost 2 bases, and 9 bases lay between the germline ends. The CDR3 runs 15 residues. CDR1 and CDR2 (germline): LGHDT, YNNKEL (reference sequence). The CDR3 DNA follows: TGTGCCAGCAGCCAAGATTTTAGAAACACAGATACGCAGTATTTT. This sequence encodes CASSQDFRNTDTQYF.

The chain has TRBV5-1 and TRBJ2-3; 9 positions match TRBD2. The CDR3 sequence is 17 residues long. V dropped 1 base and J dropped 4; count of bases not matched to a gene: 10. Germline V gives CDR1 SGHRS, CDR2 YFSETQ. CDR3 amino acids: CASSLRAGGPSSDTQYF. In DNA form, the CDR3 reads TGCGCCAGCAGCTTGAGGGCGGGAGGGCCCTCTTCAGATACGCAGTATTTT.

This chain links TRBV6-6 with TRBJ1-2; weak D call: TRBD1 (5 bases). With 7 bases removed from V and 4 bases from J, the gap between germline ends came to 13 bases. The V gene's germline CDR1 is MNHNY and CDR2 SVGAGI (reference sequence). This CDR3 spans 13 amino acids. CDR3 sequence (DNA): TGTGCCAGCACCGAGCAGGGCATCTATGGCTACACCTTC. This encodes CASTEQGIYGYTF.

This sequence joins TRBV6-5 and TRBJ1-3; 7 bases agree with TRBD1. Germline loops: CDR1 MNHEY, CDR2 SVGAGI. The CDR3 spans 16 residues. V dropped 1 base and J dropped 0; count of bases not matched to a gene: 3. The CDR3 here is CASSYLGQSSGNTIYF. Here the CDR3 DNA reads TGTGCCAGCAGTTACTTGGGACAGTCCTCTGGAAACACCATATATTTT.

This clone was detected once. V is TRBV14 and J is TRBJ2-7; no definite D call. CDR1 and CDR2 (germline): SGHDN, FVKESK. Trimming pared 2 bases from V and 4 bases from J, leaving 6 bases between. This CDR3 comprises 12 residues. The CDR3 sequence: CASSQSRYEQYF. CDR3 DNA: TGTGCCAGCAGCCAATCACGGTACGAGCAGTACTTC.

This CDR3 is CASTHVGWDSSYEQYF. As DNA, the CDR3 is TGTGCCAGCACCCACGTTGGGTGGGACAGCTCCTACGAGCAGTACTTC. The rearrangement links TRBV28 to TRBJ2-7, with 7 bases lining up with TRBD1. CDR1 is MDHEN and CDR2 is SYDVKM in the germline V gene. The V segment lost 7 bases and the J segment 0 bases; nucleotides outside the gene matches: 12. This CDR3 region has 16 residues.

The genes are TRBV19 and TRBJ2-2; D not resolved. The germline V gene encodes CDR1 LNHDA and CDR2 SQIVND (reference sequence). With 2 bases removed from V and 6 bases from J, the gap between germline ends came to 7 bases. The CDR3 contains 13 residues. CDR3 sequence: CASSISTAGELFF. The CDR3 nucleotides read TGTGCCAGTAGTATATCTACCGCCGGGGAGCTGTTTTTT. Variable domain in full (rest from reference TRBV19 and TRBJ2-2): DGGITQSPKYLFRKEGQNVTLSCEQNLNHDAMYWYRQDPGQGLRLIYYSQIVNDFQKGDIAEGYSVSREKKESFPLTVTSAQKNPTAFYLCASSISTAGELFFGEGSRLTVL.

A word on this clone: Other DNA sequences of this sample code for an identical CDR3. The rearrangement joins TRBV7-2 to TRBJ2-7, with 9 bases matching TRBD2. The trim removed 1 base at V and 1 base at J, leaving 2 bases unmatched. The CDR3 covers 15 residues. The germline gives CDR1 SGHTA, CDR2 FQGNSA. This CDR3 is CASSLGLAGSYEQYF. The CDR3 DNA reads as TGTGCCAGCAGCTTAGGCCTAGCGGGATCCTACGAGCAGTACTTC.

The genes are TRBV7-2 and TRBJ2-2; no reliable D call. Germline V gene sequence: CDR1 SGHTA, CDR2 FQGNSA. The length of the CDR3 is 15 residues. V was cut by 5 bases and J by 2 bases, with 12 bases left in between. CDR3 in amino acids: CASSPLGLNTGELFF. The CDR3 region has the DNA TGTGCCAGCAGCCCTCTTGGCTTAAACACCGGGGAGCTGTTTTTT.